Below, one T cell receptor beta chain is given with its context. This record comes from a study of OX40 agonist ivuxolimab in advanced cancers. The CDR3 extends over 14 amino acids. CDR1 is LGHNA and CDR2 is YNFKEQ in the germline V gene. V was clipped by 7 bases and J by 4 bases, with 16 bases between them. The method was immunoSEQ multiplex PCR; TCRdb's version includes in-frame clones alone and lacks a portion of them. Among under 90,000 clones listed, 85% to 95% were seen once. This TCR came from an adult with an advanced solid tumor such as melanoma, head and neck, liver or kidney cancer. The sample was CD4+ or CD8+ T cells sorted from blood, taken in a trial of the OX40 agonist ivuxolimab. The rearrangement uses TRBV4-2 and TRBJ1-2, with D perhaps TRBD1 (6 bases). CDR3 loop: CASMTLGAAYGYTF. The DNA of the CDR3 is TGTGCCAGCATGACCCTGGGGGCGGCCTATGGCTACACCTTC.